A selection of T cell receptor beta chains follows, all from one sample in a study of T-cell memory formation after mild COVID-19. TCRdb fed the 5' RACE reads into MiXCR, producing one record per CDR3 protein. The sample holds hundreds of thousands of distinct CDR3 sequences, 16% seen once. The sequencing sample was made of PBMCs or a T cell subset sorted from them (not recorded which). Source of these receptors: a young man who had mild COVID-19 (a few samples of this study predate the infection). Cell type and time point are not known. Both conserved end residues are part of each CDR3.

TRBV6-5,15,TRBJ2-3,CASREDPGHTDTQYF
TRBV7-3,15,TRBJ2-7,CASRHLGTGAPEQYF
TRBV15,17,TRBJ2-5,CATSRAGSGVYQETQYF
TRBV6-6,14,TRBJ1-4,CASSRGGSGEKLFF
TRBV7-2,16,TRBJ1-6,CASRPGGARIGSPLHF
TRBV25-1,13,TRBJ2-6,CASLSSGANVLTF
TRBV11-2,14,TRBJ2-7,CASSPAGVSYEQYF
TRBV7-7,13,TRBJ2-1,CASSFLGSDEQFF
TRBV2,13,TRBJ2-7,CASRPTGDYEQYF
TRBV6-2/TRBV6-3,16,TRBJ2-4,CASGGQFTLAKNIQYF
TRBV24-1,14,TRBJ2-1,CATSRQGSPNEQFF
TRBV4-1,18,TRBJ1-5,CASSQAVHLGARNQPQHF
TRBV7-2,12,TRBJ1-2,CASSLDDVGYTF
TRBV7-2,15,TRBJ2-4,CASSLGLQGENIQYF
TRBV11-2,12,TRBJ2-3,CASRDYTDTQYF
TRBV28,13,TRBJ2-7,CATRTSGVYEQYF
TRBV9,16,TRBJ2-2,CASSPRRGPSTGELFF
TRBV12-3/TRBV12-4,13,TRBJ2-3,CASSLSGADTQYF
TRBV7-3,14,TRBJ1-6,CASSHGTWNSPLHF
TRBV7-9,16,TRBJ1-2,CASSRTRTGGGDGYTF
TRBV27,15,TRBJ1-1,CASSLTGQLNTEAFF
TRBV5-5,13,TRBJ2-7,CASSLGVGYEQYF
TRBV2,15,TRBJ1-5,CASSEVFRVHQPQHF
TRBV5-1,15,TRBJ1-1,CASSLYWVGSTEAFF
TRBV20-1,12,TRBJ2-3,CSARGGVDTQYF
TRBV29-1,12,TRBJ2-3,CSSGREVDTQYF
TRBV4-2,14,TRBJ1-1,CASSQGSGFTEAFF
TRBV6-6,16,TRBJ1-3,CASSDLTGYSGNTIYF
TRBV5-4,14,TRBJ2-1,CASHFGPGDNEQFF
TRBV7-2,13,TRBJ1-2,CASSSFGLYGYTF
TRBV6-5,13,TRBJ1-5,CASRGTVGQPQHF
TRBV20-1,18,TRBJ2-2,CSAMPTSGPRTGAGALFF